This TCR beta chain was found in a study of T-cell reconstitution after alpha-beta-depleted transplantation in children. Preparation of the TCRbeta library used unique molecular identifiers. TCRdb reprocessed the PCR reads via MiXCR and lists one record per CDR3 protein. The sample carries about 610,000 distinct CDR3 sequences, 10% recorded once. The CDR3 is made up of 13 amino acids. Germline V CDR1 and CDR2: SGHNT, YENEEA. The germline V and J ends were trimmed by 8 bases and 3 bases, with 14 bases remaining between them. The rearrangement links TRBV11-3 to TRBJ2-7; D may match TRBD1 or TRBD2 (5 bases each). Source: PBMCs from the stem cell graft donor, taken from the stem cell graft. The source of this sequence is a human donor who donated a stem cell graft to a child with acute myeloid leukemia. The chain's CDR3 is CASALGGIYEQYF. The CDR3 DNA is TGTGCCAGCGCCCTTGGGGGAATCTACGAGCAGTACTTC.